A selection of T cell receptor beta chains follows, all from one sample in a study of metastatic and nonmetastatic thyroid tumors. TCRdb reprocessed the PCR reads using MiXCR. The table shows approximately 20,000 clones, with about 30% occurring only once. The sequencing sample was made of adjacent normal tissue. Every receptor here comes from a female donor with papillary thyroid cancer or a benign thyroid nodule (not recorded which). Some clones in this sample may be carry-over from other donors' samples. Each CDR3 is given without its conserved first and last residue. Some rows have no size entry. The others give once, few or many, or a class for an expanded clone.

V	J	size	CDR3
TRBV10-2	TRBJ1-6	medium-sized	ASIRSDNSPLH
TRBV9	TRBJ2-7	once	ASSGGGPPGQDEQY
TRBV6-1	TRBJ2-2	few	ASNGGTFTGELF
TRBV6-1	TRBJ1-2	medium-sized	ASSAAGTFYGYT
TRBV27	TRBJ2-3	medium-sized	ASSLTSGSTDTQY
TRBV2	TRBJ2-7	NA	ASSVTGRSDEQY
TRBV4-3	TRBJ1-6	NA	ASSHEPTGGALNSPLH
TRBV20-1	TRBJ2-7	many	SAGTSSQLGQY
TRBV4-1	TRBJ2-7	NA	ASSQGQGNGEQY
TRBV4-1	TRBJ2-1	NA	ASSQGVTSGGRRQF
TRBV20-1	TRBJ2-3	NA	SASGQGSTDTQY
TRBV5-6	TRBJ2-1	NA	ASSSGSGGSSYNEQF
TRBV6-2/TRBV6-3	TRBJ1-6	NA	ASSEDRGSYNSPLH
TRBV20-1	TRBJ2-2	NA	SAIPSGAGELF
TRBV5-1	TRBJ1-2	NA	ASSIQGGRSYGYT
TRBV2	TRBJ1-1	many	ASSEARSGTEAF
TRBV19	TRBJ1-1	NA	ASSIVGRDTEAF
TRBV5-1	TRBJ2-7	NA	ASSGTLSYEQY
TRBV10-1	TRBJ2-2	few	ATKGNTGELF
TRBV6-1	TRBJ1-1	many	ASSVRGWNTEAF
TRBV2	TRBJ1-2	NA	ASLDPRQCLYGYT
TRBV29-1	TRBJ1-4	many	SVEHGTEKLF
TRBV30	TRBJ2-7	NA	ALMVLDRGFSYEQY
TRBV6-1	TRBJ2-5	NA	ASNLLAGGGETQY
TRBV7-9	TRBJ1-1	many	ASSGSVNTEAF
TRBV2	TRBJ2-7	NA	ASSLAGVSYEQY
TRBV4-1	TRBJ1-5	many	ASSQGSGSNQPQH
TRBV27	TRBJ2-3	medium-sized	ASSPLGLAGGDTQY
TRBV20-1	TRBJ2-2	NA	SASGSLLALANTGELF
TRBV19	TRBJ2-1	few	ASSRMWDRAYNEQF
TRBV6-1	TRBJ1-6	NA	ASSESPTSGGSPLH
TRBV7-9	TRBJ1-1	few	ASRGGMNTEAF
TRBV18	TRBJ2-5	many	ASSPYGSQETQY
TRBV9	TRBJ1-1	many	ASGRALQGAGIGAEAF
TRBV7-9	TRBJ2-5	many	ASSWTSGGAGQETQY
TRBV11-2	TRBJ2-1	few	ASSLVTGLSYNEQF
TRBV14	TRBJ2-1	once	ASSRPGTHNEQF
TRBV11-2	TRBJ1-1	many	ASSPWDRGQETEAF
TRBV4-1	TRBJ1-1	NA	ASSQVLNTEAF
TRBV28	TRBJ1-5	few	ASSLEGRNQPQH
TRBV6-8	TRBJ1-5	few	ATESGGNQPQH
TRBV2	TRBJ1-3	once	ASSEFGRGFGNTIY
TRBV20-1	TRBJ2-2	once	SASQGLENTGELF
TRBV5-6	TRBJ2-2	many	ASSLEWRTGELF
TRBV4-2	TRBJ2-2	NA	ASSQVMQGFGELF
TRBV28	TRBJ1-1	NA	ASSFTGNTEAF
TRBV19	TRBJ2-5	few	AIRTSGRLQTQY